The sequence of this T cell receptor beta chain was determined in a study of cytomegalovirus exposure and HLA in healthy donors. Produced via immunoSEQ multiplex PCR; TCRdb's table is partial and in-frame only. The sample records approximately 160,000 clones, 75% to 95% being singletons. The germline CDR1 and CDR2 sequences are SGHTA and FQGNSA. The CDR3 spans 13 residues. V lost 4 bases and J lost 0, with 7 bases in between. This TCR was recovered from a young woman in good health and CMV-seropositive. The gene calls are TRBV7-2 and TRBJ2-7; D remains ambiguous. Sample: PBMCs. In nucleotides, the CDR3 is TGTGCCAGCAGCTCCCTTAGCTCCTACGAGCAGTACTTC. Its translation: CASSSLSSYEQYF.